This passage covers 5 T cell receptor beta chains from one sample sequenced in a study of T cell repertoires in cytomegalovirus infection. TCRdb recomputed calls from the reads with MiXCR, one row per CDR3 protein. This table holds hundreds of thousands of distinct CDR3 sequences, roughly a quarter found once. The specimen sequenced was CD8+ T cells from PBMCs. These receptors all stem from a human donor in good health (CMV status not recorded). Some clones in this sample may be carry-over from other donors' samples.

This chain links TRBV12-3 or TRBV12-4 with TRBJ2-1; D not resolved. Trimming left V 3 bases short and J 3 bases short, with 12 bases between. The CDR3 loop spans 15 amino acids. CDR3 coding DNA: TGTGCCAGCAGTTTTGAATCGGTCTACTACAATGAGCAGTTCTTC. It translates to CASSFESVYYNEQFF.

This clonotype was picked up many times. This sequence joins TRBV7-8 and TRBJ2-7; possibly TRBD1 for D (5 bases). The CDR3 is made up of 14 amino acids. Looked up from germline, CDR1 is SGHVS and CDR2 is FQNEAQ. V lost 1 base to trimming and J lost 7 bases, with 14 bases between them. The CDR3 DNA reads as TGTGCCAGCAGCTTAGACGGGTTGGGGCGGGAGCAGTACTTC. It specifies CASSLDGLGREQYF. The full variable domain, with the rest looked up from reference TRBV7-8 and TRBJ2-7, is GAGVSQSPRYKVAKRGQDVALRCDPISGHVSLFWYQQALGQGPEFLTYFQNEAQLDKSGLPSDRFFAERPEGSVSTLKIQRTQQEDSAVYLCASSLDGLGREQYFGPGTRLTVT.

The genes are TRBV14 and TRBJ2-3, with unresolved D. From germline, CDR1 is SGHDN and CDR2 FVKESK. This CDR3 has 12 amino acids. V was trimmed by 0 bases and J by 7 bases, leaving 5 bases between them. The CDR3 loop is CASSQEEHTQYF. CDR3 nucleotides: TGTGCCAGCAGCCAAGAAGAGCATACGCAGTATTTT. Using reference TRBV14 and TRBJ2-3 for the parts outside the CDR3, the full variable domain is EAGVTQFPSHSVIEKGQTVTLRCDPISGHDNLYWYRRVMGKEIKFLLHFVKESKQDESGMPNNRFLAERTGGTYSTLKVQPAELEDSGVYFCASSQEEHTQYFGPGTRLTVL.

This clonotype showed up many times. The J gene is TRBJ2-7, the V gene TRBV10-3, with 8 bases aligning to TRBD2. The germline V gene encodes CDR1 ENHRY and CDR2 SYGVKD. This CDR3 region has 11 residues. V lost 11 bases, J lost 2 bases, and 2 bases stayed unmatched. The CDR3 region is CASRGAYEQYF. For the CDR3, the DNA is TGTGCCTCGCGGGGGGCCTACGAGCAGTACTTC.

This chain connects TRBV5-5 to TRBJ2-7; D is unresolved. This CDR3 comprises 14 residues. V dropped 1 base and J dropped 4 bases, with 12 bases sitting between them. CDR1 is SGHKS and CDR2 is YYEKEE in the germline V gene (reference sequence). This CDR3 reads CASSLRNRVYEQYF. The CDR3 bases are TGTGCCAGCAGCTTGAGGAACAGAGTTTACGAGCAGTACTTC.